The rows below give T cell receptor beta chains drawn from one sample of a study of blood T cell repertoires in COVID-19. Generated by immunoSEQ multiplex PCR, the TCRdb table keeps only in-frame clones and is missing some. The sample shows fewer than 150,000 clones, approximately 80% of them seen only once. The sample comprised peripheral blood. These receptors all come from a human donor in a cohort sampled during active COVID-19. CDR3s include the opening cysteine and the closing phenylalanine or tryptophan. The order of the fields is clone size, D gene, J gene, V gene, CDR3 protein, CDR3 DNA. D genes are given only for firm matches. Rows give clone size only sometimes, using once, few, many, or a class for an expanded clone.

few	TRBD1	TRBJ2-2	TRBV4-3	CASSQQGGHTGELFF	TGCGCCAGCAGCCAACAAGGGGGCCACACCGGGGAGCTGTTTTTT
-	-	TRBJ2-7	TRBV6-5	CASSYSGSVIQQYF	TGTGCCAGCAGTTACTCCGGGTCCGTCATACAGCAGTACTTC
-	-	TRBJ1-6	TRBV7-2	CASSPLMADSYNSPLHF	TGTGCCAGCAGCCCTCTGATGGCCGACTCCTATAATTCACCCCTCCACTTT
-	-	TRBJ2-7	TRBV15	CATSRDSHTEQYF	TGTGCCACCAGCAGAGATTCTCACACCGAGCAGTACTTC
-	-	TRBJ1-1	TRBV12-3/TRBV12-4	CASSFFQGTEAFF	TGTGCCAGCAGTTTCTTTCAGGGCACTGAAGCTTTCTTT
-	TRBD1	TRBJ2-2	TRBV15	CATSRAYETGVTGELFF	TGTGCCACCAGCAGAGCATACGAGACAGGGGTGACCGGGGAGCTGTTTTTT
-	TRBD1	TRBJ2-1	TRBV5-4	CASSPRTGVSEQFF	TGTGCCAGCAGCCCCCGGACAGGGGTGAGTGAGCAGTTCTTC
-	-	TRBJ2-7	TRBV12-3/TRBV12-4	CASKGSAPPQYF	TGTGCCTCGAAAGGTAGCGCTCCGCCGCAGTACTTC
-	-	TRBJ1-2	TRBV3-1/TRBV3-2	CASSPDFRANYGYTF	TGTGCCAGCAGCCCGGACTTTCGAGCTAACTATGGCTACACCTTC
-	TRBD1	TRBJ1-1	TRBV19	CASSIGGGERSSEAFF	TGTGCCAGTAGTATCGGAGGGGGCGAACGGAGTAGTGAAGCTTTCTTT
-	TRBD1	TRBJ2-7	TRBV11-2	CASSFSATGDLEQYF	TGTGCCAGCAGCTTTTCTGCGACAGGGGACCTCGAGCAGTACTTC
-	-	TRBJ2-7	TRBV6-4	CASYILIEQYF	TGTGCCAGCTATATATTAATCGAGCAGTACTTC
once	-	TRBJ2-5	TRBV30	CAWHTGAQETQYF	TGTGCCTGGCACACAGGAGCCCAAGAGACCCAGTACTTC
-	TRBD2	TRBJ2-3	TRBV7-3	CASSSTSGVLDTQYF	TGTGCCAGCAGCTCGACTAGCGGGGTTTTAGATACGCAGTATTTT
-	-	TRBJ2-5	TRBV7-7	CASSSSTEYQETQYF	TGTGCTAGCAGCTCCTCGACTGAATACCAAGAGACCCAGTACTTC
-	TRBD1	TRBJ1-2	TRBV29-1	CSSLGQGSTGYTF	TGCAGCTCCTTGGGACAGGGGTCTACTGGCTACACCTTC
-	TRBD1	TRBJ1-6	TRBV5-4	CASSRDRNNSPLHF	TGTGCCAGCAGCCGGGACAGAAATAATTCACCCCTCCACTTT
-	-	TRBJ1-2	TRBV5-1	CASSLGGWADYGYTF	TGCGCCAGCAGCTTGGGGGGCTGGGCGGACTATGGCTACACCTTC
-	TRBD1	TRBJ1-2	TRBV6-5	CASSSLDRIYGYTF	TGTGCCAGCAGTTCCTTGGACAGGATTTATGGCTACACCTTC
-	TRBD2	TRBJ2-3	TRBV5-1	CASSFSGGDTDTQYF	TGCGCCAGCAGCTTTAGCGGGGGGGACACAGATACGCAGTATTTT
-	TRBD1	TRBJ2-7	TRBV27	CASSLWGQGASYEQYF	TGTGCCAGCAGTTTATGGGGACAGGGGGCGAGCTACGAGCAGTACTTC
-	TRBD2	TRBJ2-3	TRBV5-1	CASSPGGDTQYF	TGCGCCAGCAGCCCGGGGGGAGATACGCAGTATTTT
-	-	TRBJ1-1	TRBV5-1	CASSLAVANTEAFF	TGCGCCAGCAGCTTGGCCGTGGCCAACACTGAAGCTTTCTTT
once	-	TRBJ2-7	TRBV5-4	CASSLTARTYEQYF	TGTGCCAGCAGCTTGACGGCCAGGACCTACGAGCAGTACTTC